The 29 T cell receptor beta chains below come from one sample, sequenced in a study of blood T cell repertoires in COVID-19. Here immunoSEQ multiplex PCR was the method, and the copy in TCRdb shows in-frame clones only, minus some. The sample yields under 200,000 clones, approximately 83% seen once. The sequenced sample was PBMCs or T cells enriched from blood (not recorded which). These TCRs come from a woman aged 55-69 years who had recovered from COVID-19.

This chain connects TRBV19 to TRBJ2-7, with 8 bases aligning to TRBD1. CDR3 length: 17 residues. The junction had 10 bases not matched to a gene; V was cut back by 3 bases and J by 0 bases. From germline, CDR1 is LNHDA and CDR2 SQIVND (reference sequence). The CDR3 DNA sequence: TGTGCCAGTAGTATGTCAACAACAGGGGGGTACTCCTACGAGCAGTACTTC. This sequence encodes CASSMSTTGGYSYEQYF.

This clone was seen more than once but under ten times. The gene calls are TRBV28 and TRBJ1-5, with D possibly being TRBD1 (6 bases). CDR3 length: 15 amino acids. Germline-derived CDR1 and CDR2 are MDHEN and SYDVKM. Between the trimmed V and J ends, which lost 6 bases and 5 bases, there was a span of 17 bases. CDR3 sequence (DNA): TGTGCCAGCAGCCCCCCGGACAGAATTTATCAGCCCCAGCATTTT. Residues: CASSPPDRIYQPQHF.

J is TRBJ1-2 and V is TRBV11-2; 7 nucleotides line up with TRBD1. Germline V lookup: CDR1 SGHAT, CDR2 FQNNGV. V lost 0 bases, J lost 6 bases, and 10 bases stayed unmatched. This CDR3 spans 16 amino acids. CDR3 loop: CASSLDRGPGGNGYTF. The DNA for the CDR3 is TGTGCCAGCAGCTTAGACCGTGGCCCAGGGGGAAATGGCTACACCTTC. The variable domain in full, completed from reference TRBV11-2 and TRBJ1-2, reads EAGVAQSPRYKIIEKRQSVAFWCNPISGHATLYWYQQILGQGPKLLIQFQNNGVVDDSQLPKDRFSAERLKGVDSTLKIQPAKLEDSAVYLCASSLDRGPGGNGYTFGSGTRLTVV.

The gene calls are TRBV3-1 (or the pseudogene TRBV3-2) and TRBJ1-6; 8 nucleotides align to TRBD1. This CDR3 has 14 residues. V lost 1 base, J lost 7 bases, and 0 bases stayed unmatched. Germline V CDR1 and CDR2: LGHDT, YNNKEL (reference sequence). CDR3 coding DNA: TGTGCCAGCAGCCAAGGGACAGGGAATTCACCCCTCCACTTT. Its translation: CASSQGTGNSPLHF.

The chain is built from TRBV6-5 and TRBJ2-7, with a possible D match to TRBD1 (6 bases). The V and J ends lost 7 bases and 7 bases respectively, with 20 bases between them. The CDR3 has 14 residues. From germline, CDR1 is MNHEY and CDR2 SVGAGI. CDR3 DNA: TGTGCCAGCACAAATACAGGGAAGGTATGGGAGCAGTACTTC. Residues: CASTNTGKVWEQYF.

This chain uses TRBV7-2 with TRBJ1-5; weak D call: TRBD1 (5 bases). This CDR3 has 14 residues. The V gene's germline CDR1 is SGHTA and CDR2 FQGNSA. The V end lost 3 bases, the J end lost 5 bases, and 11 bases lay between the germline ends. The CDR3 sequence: CASSLNRFDQPQHF. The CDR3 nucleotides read TGTGCCAGCAGCTTGAACAGGTTTGATCAGCCCCAGCATTTT.

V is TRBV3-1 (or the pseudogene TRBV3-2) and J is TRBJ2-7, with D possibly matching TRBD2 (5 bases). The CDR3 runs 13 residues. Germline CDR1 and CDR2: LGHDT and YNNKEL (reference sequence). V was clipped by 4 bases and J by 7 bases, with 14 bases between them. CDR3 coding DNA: TGTGCCAGCAGCCCCACCTCGCCGGGGGAGCAGTACTTC. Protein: CASSPTSPGEQYF.

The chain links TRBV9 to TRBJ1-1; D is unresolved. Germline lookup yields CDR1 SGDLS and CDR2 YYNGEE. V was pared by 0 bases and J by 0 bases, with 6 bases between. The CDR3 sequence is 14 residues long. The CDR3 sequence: CASSVGLVNTEAFF. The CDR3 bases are TGTGCCAGCAGCGTAGGACTGGTGAACACTGAAGCTTTCTTT.

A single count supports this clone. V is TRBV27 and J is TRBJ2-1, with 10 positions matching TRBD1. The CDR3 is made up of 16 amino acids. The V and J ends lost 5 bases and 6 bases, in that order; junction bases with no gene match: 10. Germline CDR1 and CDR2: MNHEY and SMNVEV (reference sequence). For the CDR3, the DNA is TGTGCCAGCAGTACTGGCCGGGACAGGGGAATCAATGAGCAGTTCTTC. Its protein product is CASSTGRDRGINEQFF.

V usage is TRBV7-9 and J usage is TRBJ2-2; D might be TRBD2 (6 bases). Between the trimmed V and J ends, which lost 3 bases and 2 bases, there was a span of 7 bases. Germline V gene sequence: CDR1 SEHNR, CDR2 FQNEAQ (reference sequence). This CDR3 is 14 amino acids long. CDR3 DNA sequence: TGTGCCAGCAGCTTCGCGGGAAACACCGGGGAGCTGTTTTTT. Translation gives CASSFAGNTGELFF.

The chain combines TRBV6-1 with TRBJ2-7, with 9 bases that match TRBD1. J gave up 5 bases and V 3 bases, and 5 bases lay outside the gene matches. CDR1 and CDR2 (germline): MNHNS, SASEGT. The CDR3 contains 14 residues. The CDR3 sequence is CASSDPTGGNEQYF. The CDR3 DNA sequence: TGTGCCAGCAGTGACCCGACAGGGGGAAACGAGCAGTACTTC.

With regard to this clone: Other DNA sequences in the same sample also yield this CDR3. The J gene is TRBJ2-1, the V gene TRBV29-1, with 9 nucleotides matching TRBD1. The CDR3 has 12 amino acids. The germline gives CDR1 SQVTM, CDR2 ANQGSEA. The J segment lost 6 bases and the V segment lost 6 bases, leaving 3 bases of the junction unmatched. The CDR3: CSVGGQGNEQFF. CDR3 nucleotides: TGCAGCGTGGGGGGACAGGGCAATGAGCAGTTCTTC.

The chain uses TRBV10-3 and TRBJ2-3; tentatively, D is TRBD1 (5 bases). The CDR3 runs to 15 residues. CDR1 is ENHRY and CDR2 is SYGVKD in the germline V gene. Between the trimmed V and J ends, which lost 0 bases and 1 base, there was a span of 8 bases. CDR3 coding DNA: TGTGCCATCAGTGAGTCGCCAGGGCGCACAGATACGCAGTATTTT. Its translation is CAISESPGRTDTQYF.

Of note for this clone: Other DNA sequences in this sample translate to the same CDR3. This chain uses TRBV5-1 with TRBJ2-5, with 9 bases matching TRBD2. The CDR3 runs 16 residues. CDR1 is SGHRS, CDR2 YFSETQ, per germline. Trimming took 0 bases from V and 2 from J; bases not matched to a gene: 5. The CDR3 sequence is CASSLALAGGQETQYF. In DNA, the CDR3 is TGCGCCAGCAGCTTGGCCCTGGCGGGGGGGCAAGAGACCCAGTACTTC.

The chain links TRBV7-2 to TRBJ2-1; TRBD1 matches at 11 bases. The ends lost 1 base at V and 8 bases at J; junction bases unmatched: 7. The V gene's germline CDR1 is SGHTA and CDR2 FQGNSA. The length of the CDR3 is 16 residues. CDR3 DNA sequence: TGTGCCAGCAGCTTAGTGGCGGGACAGGGGGGTGATGAGCAGTTCTTC. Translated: CASSLVAGQGGDEQFF.

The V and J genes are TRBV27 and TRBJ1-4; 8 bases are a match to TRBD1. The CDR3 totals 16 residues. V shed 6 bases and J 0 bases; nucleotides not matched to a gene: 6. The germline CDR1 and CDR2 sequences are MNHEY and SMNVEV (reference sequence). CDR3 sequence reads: CASSHDRGATNEKLFF. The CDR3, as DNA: TGTGCCAGCAGCCACGACAGGGGAGCAACTAATGAAAAACTGTTTTTT.

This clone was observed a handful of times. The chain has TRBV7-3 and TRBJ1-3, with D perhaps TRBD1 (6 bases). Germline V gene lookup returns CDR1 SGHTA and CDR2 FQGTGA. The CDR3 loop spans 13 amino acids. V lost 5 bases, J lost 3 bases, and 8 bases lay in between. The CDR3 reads CASSTGFGNTIYF. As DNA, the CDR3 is TGTGCCAGCAGCACAGGGTTTGGAAACACCATATATTTT. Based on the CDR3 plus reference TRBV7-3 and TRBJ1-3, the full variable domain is GAGVSQTPSNKVTEKGKYVELRCDPISGHTALYWYRQSLGQGPEFLIYFQGTGAADDSGLPNDRFFAVRPEGSVSTLKIQRTERGDSAVYLCASSTGFGNTIYFGEGSWLTVV.

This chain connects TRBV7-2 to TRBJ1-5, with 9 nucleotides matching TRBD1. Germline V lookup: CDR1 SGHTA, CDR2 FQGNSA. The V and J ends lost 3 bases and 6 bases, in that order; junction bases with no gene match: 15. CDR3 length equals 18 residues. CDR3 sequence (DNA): TGTGCCAGCAGCTTTCTTCCGAGTAACAGGGGGCGGATTCAGCCCCAGCATTTT. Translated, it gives CASSFLPSNRGRIQPQHF.

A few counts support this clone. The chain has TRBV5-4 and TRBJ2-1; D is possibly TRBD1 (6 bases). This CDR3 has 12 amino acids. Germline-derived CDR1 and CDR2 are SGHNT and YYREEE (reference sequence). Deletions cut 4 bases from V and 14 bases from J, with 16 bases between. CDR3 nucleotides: TGTGCCAGCAGCCCGGCTAGAGGGGGTGAGTTCTTC. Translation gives CASSPARGGEFF.

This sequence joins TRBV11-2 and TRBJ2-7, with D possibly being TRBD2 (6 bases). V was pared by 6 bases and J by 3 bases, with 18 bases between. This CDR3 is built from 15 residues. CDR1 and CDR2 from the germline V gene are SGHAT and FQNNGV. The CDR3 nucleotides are TGTGCCAGCAGAAGAGTCCCGGGGGATATCTACGAGCAGTACTTC. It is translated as CASRRVPGDIYEQYF.

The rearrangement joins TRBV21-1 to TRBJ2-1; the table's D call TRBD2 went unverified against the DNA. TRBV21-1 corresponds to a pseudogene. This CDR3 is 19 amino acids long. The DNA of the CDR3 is TGTGCCAGCAGCAAAAAAGAGGGCTCTTCGTTGGCGGCCTACAATGAGCAGTTCTTC. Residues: CASSKKEGSSLAAYNEQFF.

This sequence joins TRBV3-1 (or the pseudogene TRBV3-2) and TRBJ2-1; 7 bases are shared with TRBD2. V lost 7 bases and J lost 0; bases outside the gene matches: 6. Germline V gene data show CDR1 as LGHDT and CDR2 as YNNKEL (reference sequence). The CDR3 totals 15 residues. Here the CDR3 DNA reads TGTGCCAGCAACTACGGGGGGAGCTCCTACAATGAGCAGTTCTTC. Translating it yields CASNYGGSSYNEQFF.

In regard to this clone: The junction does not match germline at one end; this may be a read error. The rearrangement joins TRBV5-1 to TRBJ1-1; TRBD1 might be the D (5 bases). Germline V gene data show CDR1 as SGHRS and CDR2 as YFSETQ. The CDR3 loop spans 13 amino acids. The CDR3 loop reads CVSSPGESTEAFF. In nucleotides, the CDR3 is TGCGTCAGCAGTCCGGGGGAGAGCACTGAAGCTTTCTTT.

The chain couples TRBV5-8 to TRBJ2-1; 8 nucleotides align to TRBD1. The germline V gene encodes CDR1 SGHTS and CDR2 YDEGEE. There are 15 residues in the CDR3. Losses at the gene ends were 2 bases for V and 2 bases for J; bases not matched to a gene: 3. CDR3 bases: TGTGCCAGCAGCTTAACAGGGGGGACCTACAATGAGCAGTTCTTC. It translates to CASSLTGGTYNEQFF.

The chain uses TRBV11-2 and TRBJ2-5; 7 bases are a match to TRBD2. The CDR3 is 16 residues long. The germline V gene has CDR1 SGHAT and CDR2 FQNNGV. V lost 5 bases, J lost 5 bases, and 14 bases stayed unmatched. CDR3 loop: CASSPRTRAASETQYF. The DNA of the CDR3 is TGTGCCAGCAGCCCCCGGACTAGAGCCGCATCGGAGACCCAGTACTTC.

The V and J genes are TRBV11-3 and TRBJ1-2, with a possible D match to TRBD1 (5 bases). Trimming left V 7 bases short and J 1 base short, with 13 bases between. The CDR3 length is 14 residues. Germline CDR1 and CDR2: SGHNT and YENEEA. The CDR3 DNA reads TGTGCCAGCACCCATCTGGGGCGTAACTATGGCTACACCTTC. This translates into CASTHLGRNYGYTF.

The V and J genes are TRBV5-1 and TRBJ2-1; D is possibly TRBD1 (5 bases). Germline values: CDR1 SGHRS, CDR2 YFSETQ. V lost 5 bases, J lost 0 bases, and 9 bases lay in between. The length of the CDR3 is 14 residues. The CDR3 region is CASSRQSSYNEQFF. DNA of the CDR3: TGCGCCAGCAGTCGACAGAGCTCCTACAATGAGCAGTTCTTC.

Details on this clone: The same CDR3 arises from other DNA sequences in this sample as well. CDR3 sequence reads: CASSLDGYEQYF. DNA of the CDR3: TGCGCCAGCAGCTTGGACGGTTACGAGCAGTACTTC. The chain joins TRBV5-1 to TRBJ2-7; D is uncertain. Germline V gives CDR1 SGHRS, CDR2 YFSETQ. Between the trimmed V and J ends, which lost 0 bases and 4 bases, there was a span of 5 bases. CDR3 length: 12 amino acids. The whole variable domain, remainder taken from reference TRBV5-1 and TRBJ2-7, is KAGVTQTPRYLIKTRGQQVTLSCSPISGHRSVSWYQQTPGQGLQFLFEYFSETQRNKGNFPGRFSGRQFSNSRSEMNVSTLELGDSALYLCASSLDGYEQYFGPGTRLTVT.

The CDR3 DNA sequence: TGCAGCGTTGAAGGTTCGCAGGGGGGCTACACCTTC. Amino acids: CSVEGSQGGYTF. The chain uses TRBV29-1 and TRBJ1-2, with D possibly matching TRBD1 (6 bases). This CDR3 has 12 residues. Trimming shortened V by 1 base and J by 8 bases, and 11 bases separated the two germline ends. Per germline, CDR1 SQVTM and CDR2 ANQGSEA.